This TCR beta chain was captured by sequencing in a study of long-term antiretroviral therapy in people with HIV. General study points: Dating from the mid-2000s to the late 2010s, the blood was possibly obtained under older ART regimens.

Germline V gene lookup returns CDR1 MNHEY and CDR2 SMNVEV (reference sequence). V shed 6 bases and J shed 7 bases, with 15 bases lying between them. The CDR3 runs to 14 residues. Among participants with HIV, every one received treatment in the United States. They ran version v3.0 of the immunoSEQ assay at survey level. The data were produced by immunoSEQ multiplex PCR, yet TCRdb's version contains in-frame clones alone and is incomplete. The sample lists more than 15,000 clones; around 80% were seen once. On this clone itself: Its antigen remains unknown.

This TCR came from a man over 45 with HIV. Sequences were derived from unsorted PBMCs, sampled 0.3 years before starting antiretroviral therapy. The V call is TRBV27, the J call TRBJ1-4; D not resolved. CDR3 in DNA: TGTGCCAGCAGCCCCGACTGGAGCGGTGAAAAACTGTTTTTT. Protein sequence: CASSPDWSGEKLFF.